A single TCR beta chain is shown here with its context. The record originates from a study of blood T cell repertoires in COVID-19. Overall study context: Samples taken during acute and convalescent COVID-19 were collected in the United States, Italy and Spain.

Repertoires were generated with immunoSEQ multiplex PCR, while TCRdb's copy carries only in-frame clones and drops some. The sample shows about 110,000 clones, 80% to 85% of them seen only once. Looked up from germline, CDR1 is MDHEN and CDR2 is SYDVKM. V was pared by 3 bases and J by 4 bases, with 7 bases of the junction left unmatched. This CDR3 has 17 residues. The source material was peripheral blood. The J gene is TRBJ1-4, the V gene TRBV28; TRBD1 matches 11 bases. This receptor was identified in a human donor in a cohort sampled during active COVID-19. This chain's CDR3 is CASSLTGTGGGNEKLFF. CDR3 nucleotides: TGTGCCAGCAGTTTGACCGGGACAGGGGGGGGTAATGAAAAACTGTTTTTT. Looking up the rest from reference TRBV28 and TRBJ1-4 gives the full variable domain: DVKVTQSSRYLVKRTGEKVFLECVQDMDHENMFWYRQDPGLGLRLIYFSYDVKMKEKGDIPEGYSVSREKKERFSLILESASTNQTSMYLCASSLTGTGGGNEKLFFGSGTQLSVL.